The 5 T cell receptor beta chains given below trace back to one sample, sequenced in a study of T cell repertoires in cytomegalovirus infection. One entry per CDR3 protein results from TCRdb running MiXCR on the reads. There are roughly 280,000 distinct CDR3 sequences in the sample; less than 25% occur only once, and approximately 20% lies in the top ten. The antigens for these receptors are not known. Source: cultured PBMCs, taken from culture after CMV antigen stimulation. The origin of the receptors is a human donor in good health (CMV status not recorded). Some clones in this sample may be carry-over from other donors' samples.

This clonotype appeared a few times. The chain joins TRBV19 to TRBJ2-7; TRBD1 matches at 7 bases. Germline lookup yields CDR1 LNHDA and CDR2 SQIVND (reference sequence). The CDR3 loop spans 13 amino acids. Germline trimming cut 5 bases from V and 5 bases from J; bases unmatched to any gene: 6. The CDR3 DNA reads TGTGCCAGTAGTCGACAGGGATCCGACGAGCAGTACTTC. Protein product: CASSRQGSDEQYF.

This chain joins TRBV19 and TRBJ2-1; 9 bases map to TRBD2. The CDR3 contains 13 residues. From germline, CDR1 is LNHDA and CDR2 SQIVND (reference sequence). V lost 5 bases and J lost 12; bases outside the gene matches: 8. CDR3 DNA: TGTGCCAGTAGTGCGATAGCGGGAGAGTCGCAGTTCTTC. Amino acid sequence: CASSAIAGESQFF.

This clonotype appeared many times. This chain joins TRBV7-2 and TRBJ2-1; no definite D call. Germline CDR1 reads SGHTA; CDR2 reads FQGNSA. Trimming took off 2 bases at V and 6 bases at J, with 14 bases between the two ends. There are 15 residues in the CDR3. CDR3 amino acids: CASSLYSVVVNEQFF. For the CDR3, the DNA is TGTGCCAGCAGCTTATACAGCGTCGTCGTCAATGAGCAGTTCTTC.

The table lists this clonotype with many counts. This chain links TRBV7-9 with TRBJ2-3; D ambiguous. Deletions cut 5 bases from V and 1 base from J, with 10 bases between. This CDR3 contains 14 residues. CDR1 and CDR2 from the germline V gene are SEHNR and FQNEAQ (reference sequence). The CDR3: CASSPRTGTDTQYF. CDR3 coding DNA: TGTGCCAGCAGCCCCCGGACCGGCACAGATACGCAGTATTTT.

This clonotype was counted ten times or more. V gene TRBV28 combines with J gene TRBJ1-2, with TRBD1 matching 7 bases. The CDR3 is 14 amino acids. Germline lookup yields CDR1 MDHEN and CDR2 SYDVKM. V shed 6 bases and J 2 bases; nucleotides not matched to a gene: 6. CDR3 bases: TGTGCCAGCAGCTTTGACAGGGCGAACTATGGCTACACCTTC. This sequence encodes CASSFDRANYGYTF.